Shown below are 29 T cell receptor beta chains from a single sample sequenced in a study of identifying expanded T cells in peripheral blood. The assay was immunoSEQ multiplex PCR, and TCRdb's table has in-frame clones only and misses some. Here the sample spans 75,000 to 90,000 clones, approximately 90% being singletons. Sequenced input: blood. Receptors were obtained from a person aged 18 to 70 in good health.

The sample holds a few counts of this clone. CDR3 nucleotides: TGTGCCACTAATATGGGGACAGGCGGTCAGCCCCAGCATTTT. Its protein is CATNMGTGGQPQHF. This rearrangement joins TRBV19 to TRBJ1-5; 8 bases line up with TRBD1. From germline, CDR1 is LNHDA and CDR2 SQIVND (reference sequence). This CDR3 spans 14 amino acids. The V and J ends lost 10 bases and 6 bases, in that order; junction bases with no gene match: 11.

CDR3 in amino acids: CASSPQGVGEGEAFF. The CDR3 DNA is TGTGCCAGCTCGCCCCAGGGAGTTGGCGAGGGTGAAGCTTTCTTT. J is TRBJ1-1 and V is TRBV18; tentative D call: TRBD1 (5 bases). Germline lookup yields CDR1 KGHSH and CDR2 LQKENI. Trimming shortened V by 6 bases and J by 7 bases, and 21 bases separated the two germline ends. CDR3 length: 15 residues. Together with reference TRBV18 and TRBJ1-1, the CDR3 gives the full variable domain: NAGVMQNPRHLVRRRGQEARLRCSPMKGHSHVYWYRQLPEEGLKFMVYLQKENIIDESGMPKERFSAEFPKEGPSILRIQQVVRGDSAAYFCASSPQGVGEGEAFFGQGTRLTVV.

This clone was seen only once. The rearrangement links TRBV15 to TRBJ2-7, with D unclear. Trimming removed 0 bases at V and 4 bases at J, with 4 bases between. The CDR3 is 12 residues long. CDR1 and CDR2 from the germline V gene are LNHNV and YYDKDF (reference sequence). The CDR3 coding sequence is TGTGCCACCAGCAGAGATGGGTACGAGCAGTACTTC. Amino acids: CATSRDGYEQYF.

The CDR3 nucleotides read TGTGCCAGCAGCTTATGGGGAGGCAGTGGCTACACCTTC. Translated: CASSLWGGSGYTF. The chain links TRBV7-2 to TRBJ1-2; no clear D gene. Germline CDR1 SGHTA, CDR2 FQGNSA. V shed 2 bases and J shed 7 bases, with 11 bases lying between them. The CDR3 is 13 amino acids.

This clone occurred once. The genes are TRBV7-9 and TRBJ1-2; 8 nucleotides match TRBD1. Per the germline V gene, CDR1 is SEHNR and CDR2 is FQNEAQ (reference sequence). The CDR3 covers 13 residues. V lost 4 bases, J lost 2 bases, and 0 bases stayed unmatched. The CDR3 DNA follows: TGTGCCAGCAGCTGGACAGGGAACTATGGCTACACCTTC. It yields the protein CASSWTGNYGYTF.

This rearrangement joins TRBV30 to TRBJ1-5; 8 bases match TRBD1. The CDR3 has 17 residues. Looked up from germline, CDR1 is GTSNPN and CDR2 is SVGIG (reference sequence). V lost 1 base and J lost 0; bases outside the gene matches: 8. CDR3: CAWSAGQGQYSNQPQHF. CDR3 DNA: TGTGCCTGGAGTGCCGGACAGGGCCAGTATAGCAATCAGCCCCAGCATTTT. Full variable domain (missing parts from reference TRBV30 and TRBJ1-5): SQTIHQWPATLVQPVGSPLSLECTVEGTSNPNLYWYRQAAGRGLQLLFYSVGIGQISSEVPQNLSASRPQDRQFILSSKKLLLSDSGFYLCAWSAGQGQYSNQPQHFGDGTRLSIL.

V and J are TRBV4-1 and TRBJ2-3; 10 bases are a match to TRBD2. The V gene's germline CDR1 is MGHRA and CDR2 YSYEKL. This CDR3 has 16 residues. The J segment lost 1 base and the V segment lost 5 bases, leaving 6 bases of the junction unmatched. The CDR3 region is CASSSKRGGRTDTQYF. CDR3 sequence (DNA): TGCGCCAGCAGCTCCAAGCGGGGGGGCCGCACAGATACGCAGTATTTT.

The chain carries TRBV28 and TRBJ1-1, with D possibly being TRBD1 (6 bases). The CDR3 spans 14 residues. V dropped 4 bases and J dropped 0 bases, with 9 bases sitting between them. Germline V gene sequence: CDR1 MDHEN, CDR2 SYDVKM. CDR3 protein: CASSSGQLNTEAFF. The CDR3 nucleotides are TGTGCCAGCAGTTCCGGACAGCTGAACACTGAAGCTTTCTTT.

V usage is TRBV5-1 and J usage is TRBJ1-3, with D possibly being TRBD1 (5 bases). The CDR3 is 17 residues long. The V gene lost 4 bases and the J gene lost 2 bases, with 19 bases spanning the gap. CDR1 is SGHRS and CDR2 is YFSETQ in the germline V gene. CDR3 protein: CASSRDAGLRTGNTIYF. In DNA, the CDR3 is TGCGCCAGCAGCCGGGACGCCGGATTAAGGACTGGAAACACCATATATTTT.

A few counts support this clone. The rearrangement links TRBV19 to TRBJ1-1; TRBD1 matches at 10 bases. Germline CDR1 and CDR2: LNHDA and SQIVND (reference sequence). Trimming removed 4 bases from V and 3 bases from J; junction bases left unmatched: 14. This CDR3 comprises 18 residues. CDR3 sequence: CASSRFPGTGAGYTEAFF. As DNA, the CDR3 is TGTGCCAGTAGTAGGTTCCCCGGGACAGGGGCCGGTTACACTGAAGCTTTCTTT. Combining the CDR3 with reference TRBV19 and TRBJ1-1 gives the whole variable domain DGGITQSPKYLFRKEGQNVTLSCEQNLNHDAMYWYRQDPGQGLRLIYYSQIVNDFQKGDIAEGYSVSREKKESFPLTVTSAQKNPTAFYLCASSRFPGTGAGYTEAFFGQGTRLTVV.

This chain joins TRBV19 and TRBJ2-3; TRBD2 is a possible D gene (5 bases). The CDR3 has 14 residues. V lost 3 bases and J lost 4, with 11 bases in between. CDR1 LNHDA and CDR2 SQIVND come from the germline V gene (reference sequence). This CDR3 reads CASSIHRDSDTQYF. In DNA form, the CDR3 reads TGTGCCAGTAGTATCCATCGGGATTCAGATACGCAGTATTTT.

This rearrangement joins TRBV29-1 to TRBJ2-1, with D uncertain. V was cut by 3 bases and J by 7 bases, with 13 bases left in between. The germline V gene encodes CDR1 SQVTM and CDR2 ANQGSEA. The length of the CDR3 is 13 residues. DNA of the CDR3: TGCAGCGTTGATAAAGGGTTTGGTAATGAGCAGTTCTTC. Translated: CSVDKGFGNEQFF.

The chain couples TRBV5-4 to TRBJ1-1, with D perhaps matching TRBD1 (6 bases). The germline V and J ends were trimmed by 3 bases and 9 bases, with 18 bases remaining between them. This CDR3 has 14 amino acids. The germline V gene has CDR1 SGHNT and CDR2 YYREEE (reference sequence). The CDR3 coding sequence is TGTGCCAGCAGCTCTGGAGGGTGGGGGGCGCAAGCTTTCTTT. The encoded protein is CASSSGGWGAQAFF. The whole variable domain, filled in from reference TRBV5-4 and TRBJ1-1, reads ETGVTQSPTHLIKTRGQQVTLRCSSQSGHNTVSWYQQALGQGPQFIFQYYREEENGRGNFPPRFSGLQFPNYSSELNVNALELDDSALYLCASSSGGWGAQAFFGQGTRLTVV.

The rearrangement uses TRBV7-9 and TRBJ2-1; maybe TRBD2 (7 bases). Trimming pared 5 bases from V and 5 bases from J, leaving 16 bases between. The V gene's germline CDR1 is SEHNR and CDR2 FQNEAQ (reference sequence). This CDR3 region has 15 residues. Here the CDR3 DNA reads TGTGCCAGCAGCCACCGGGCGGGGGCGGACAATGAGCAGTTCTTC. Residues: CASSHRAGADNEQFF. Full variable domain (missing parts from reference TRBV7-9 and TRBJ2-1): DTGVSQNPRHKITKRGQNVTFRCDPISEHNRLYWYRQTLGQGPEFLTYFQNEAQLEKSRLLSDRFSAERPKGSFSTLEIQRTEQGDSAMYLCASSHRAGADNEQFFGPGTRLTVL.

The chain recombines TRBV7-6 with TRBJ1-5; no clear D gene. The germline gives CDR1 SGHVS, CDR2 FNYEAQ. This CDR3 has 14 amino acids. Trimming removed 2 bases from V and 0 bases from J, with 5 bases in between. The CDR3 loop reads CASSLRYSNQPQHF. The CDR3 bases are TGTGCCAGCAGCTTACGATATAGCAATCAGCCCCAGCATTTT.

The chain joins TRBV5-4 to TRBJ2-3; D remains ambiguous. Germline loops: CDR1 SGHNT, CDR2 YYREEE (reference sequence). V was clipped by 0 bases and J by 3 bases, with 8 bases between them. There are 14 residues in the CDR3. The CDR3 is CASSLGKRTDTQYF. CDR3 bases: TGTGCCAGCAGCTTGGGGAAGAGGACAGATACGCAGTATTTT. The variable domain in full, completed from reference TRBV5-4 and TRBJ2-3, reads ETGVTQSPTHLIKTRGQQVTLRCSSQSGHNTVSWYQQALGQGPQFIFQYYREEENGRGNFPPRFSGLQFPNYSSELNVNALELDDSALYLCASSLGKRTDTQYFGPGTRLTVL.

This clone has a handful of counts. V gene TRBV6-1 combines with J gene TRBJ1-4; the D gene is possibly TRBD1 (5 bases). CDR3 length: 14 amino acids. Germline-derived CDR1 and CDR2 are MNHNS and SASEGT. The ends were cut back, 1 base at V and 6 bases at J, with 9 bases in the middle. This CDR3 is CASSEVSRDEKLFF. CDR3 sequence (DNA): TGTGCCAGCAGTGAAGTCTCCAGGGATGAAAAACTGTTTTTT.

This clone has a handful of counts. This chain connects TRBV4-1 to TRBJ1-2; D uncertain. The CDR3 length is 15 residues. Germline V gives CDR1 MGHRA, CDR2 YSYEKL. Trimming removed 1 base from V and 0 bases from J, with 9 bases in between. The CDR3 here is CASSQGGATNYGYTF. In DNA, the CDR3 is TGCGCCAGCAGCCAAGGAGGCGCCACTAACTATGGCTACACCTTC.

V gene TRBV4-2 combines with J gene TRBJ2-3; D remains unclear. This CDR3 contains 17 residues. V lost 1 base and J lost 0, with 14 bases in between. In germline, CDR1 is LGHNA, CDR2 YNFKEQ. The CDR3 spells CASSQGRVGSSTDTQYF. In nucleotides, the CDR3 is TGTGCCAGCAGCCAAGGCCGGGTCGGGTCTAGCACAGATACGCAGTATTTT.

The chain combines TRBV6-4 with TRBJ2-7; D is ambiguous. V lost 11 bases and J 5 bases, leaving 16 bases between the germline ends. This CDR3 contains 12 residues. Germline assignment: CDR1 MRHNA and CDR2 SNTAGT. CDR3 nucleotides: TGTGCCCCCGGACCGAAGGGCCACGAGCAGTACTTC. This gives the protein CAPGPKGHEQYF.

The chain links TRBV10-3 to TRBJ2-2; 7 positions match TRBD1. The trim removed 6 bases at V and 3 bases at J, leaving 7 bases unmatched. Germline V gene sequence: CDR1 ENHRY, CDR2 SYGVKD. The CDR3 has 15 amino acids. For the CDR3, the DNA is TGTGCCATCAGCGGGGACAGTGGGTACACCGGGGAGCTGTTTTTT. It translates to CAISGDSGYTGELFF.

The chain combines TRBV19 with TRBJ2-7; weak D call: TRBD1 (6 bases). CDR1 and CDR2 (germline): LNHDA, SQIVND (reference sequence). CDR3 size: 12 residues. V gave up 5 bases and J gave up 3 bases, with 8 bases separating them. DNA for the CDR3: TGTGCCAGTAGTCAACAGGGCTACGAGCAGTACTTC. Protein: CASSQQGYEQYF.

The chain carries TRBV10-3 and TRBJ1-5, with a weak D call TRBD1 (5 bases). This CDR3 has 13 residues. The germline V gene has CDR1 ENHRY and CDR2 SYGVKD. Trimming removed 6 bases from V and 7 bases from J, with 13 bases in between. The CDR3 sequence is CAIRSRDGQPQHF. For the CDR3, the DNA is TGTGCCATCAGAAGCAGGGATGGGCAGCCCCAGCATTTT.

This clone was counted a few times. V usage is TRBV25-1 and J usage is TRBJ1-1, with TRBD1 as a possible D gene (5 bases). Trimming removed 5 bases at V and 10 bases at J, with 17 bases between. In germline, CDR1 is MGHDK, CDR2 SYGVNS. This CDR3 has 13 amino acids. As DNA, the CDR3 is TGTGCCAGCAGTCAGGGACCTGAACGTGTAGCTTTCTTT. Residues: CASSQGPERVAFF.

In DNA, the CDR3 is TGTGCCAGCTCACCACCGGGGGGCTACAATGAGCAGTTCTTC. It translates to CASSPPGGYNEQFF. The V call is TRBV18, the J call TRBJ2-1; weak D call: TRBD2 (6 bases). V was pared by 0 bases and J by 3 bases, with 6 bases between. Germline V gene lookup returns CDR1 KGHSH and CDR2 LQKENI. This CDR3 has 14 residues.

V is TRBV5-4 and J is TRBJ1-1, with D possibly being TRBD1 (6 bases). The ends were cut back, 5 bases at V and 0 bases at J, with 11 bases in the middle. The length of the CDR3 is 14 residues. Germline CDR1 and CDR2: SGHNT and YYREEE (reference sequence). CDR3 bases: TGTGCCAGCAGGGTACAGGGTATGAACACTGAAGCTTTCTTT. Amino acid sequence: CASRVQGMNTEAFF.

The chain recombines TRBV5-6 with TRBJ1-5, with D hard to call. The CDR3 runs 14 residues. Per germline, CDR1 SGHDT and CDR2 YYEEEE. V was shortened by 1 base and J by 5 bases, with 10 bases between the two germline ends. The CDR3 reads CASSLSGRDQPQHF. As DNA, the CDR3 is TGTGCCAGCAGCTTGAGTGGGCGGGATCAGCCCCAGCATTTT. The complete variable domain, with remaining parts taken from reference TRBV5-6 and TRBJ1-5, reads DAGVTQSPTHLIKTRGQQVTLRCSPKSGHDTVSWYQQALGQGPQFIFQYYEEEERQRGNFPDRFSGHQFPNYSSELNVNALLLGDSALYLCASSLSGRDQPQHFGDGTRLSIL.

This chain links TRBV4-2 with TRBJ1-3, with unresolved D. Germline V lookup: CDR1 LGHNA, CDR2 YNFKEQ. Trimming took 2 bases from V and 0 from J, leaving 5 bases between them. This CDR3 is 14 amino acids long. CDR3 protein: CASSQQNSGNTIYF. The CDR3 DNA sequence: TGTGCCAGCAGCCAACAAAACTCTGGAAACACCATATATTTT.

The V gene is TRBV5-1, the J gene TRBJ1-2, with D unclear. CDR3 length equals 13 residues. V dropped 4 bases and J dropped 5 bases, with 12 bases sitting between them. The germline gives CDR1 SGHRS, CDR2 YFSETQ. CDR3 protein: CASSPSLGYGYTF. The CDR3 DNA follows: TGCGCCAGCAGCCCGTCCTTGGGGTATGGCTACACCTTC.